The 14 T cell receptor beta chains reported below all come from one sample, sequenced in a study of blood T cell repertoires in COVID-19 (dated by TCRdb to about 2020). The library was produced with the immunoSEQ multiplex PCR assay. TCRdb took this table from immuneACCESS and kept in-frame rearrangements with V and J called. Such tables lack part of the clones; where checked against another copy, unresolved V genes explain under half of the gap, and the rest is unexplained. This sample lists 250,000 to 300,000 clones; roughly nine tenths were detected once. 3.6% of the sample goes to the ten largest clones. Sequenced material: peripheral blood. These receptors all stem from a man younger than 35 with active or convalescent COVID-19.

This clone was seen a single time. This sample also contains other DNA sequences that code for the same CDR3. The V call is TRBV29-1, the J call TRBJ2-1; 8 bases agree with TRBD2. The CDR3 runs 13 residues. V shed 6 bases, J shed 2 bases, and the junction held 3 bases outside the gene matches. The germline gives CDR1 SQVTM, CDR2 ANQGSEA. Written as DNA, the CDR3 is TGCAGCGTAACTAGCGGACCCTACAATGAGCAGTTCTTC. Translation gives CSVTSGPYNEQFF.

In this sample, this clone turned up once. V usage is TRBV2 and J usage is TRBJ1-1; D is ambiguous. This CDR3 has 14 amino acids. From germline, CDR1 is SNHLY and CDR2 FYNNEI. The V end was cut by 7 bases, the J end by 0 bases, with 12 bases between. The CDR3 region is CASIAPALNTEAFF. CDR3 bases: TGTGCCAGCATAGCCCCGGCGTTGAACACTGAAGCTTTCTTT.

The chain carries TRBV24-1 and TRBJ2-3; D is unclear. The CDR3 extends over 15 amino acids. CDR1 and CDR2 from the germline V gene are KGHDR and SFDVKD. V shed 2 bases and J shed 0 bases, with 8 bases lying between them. CDR3 in amino acids: CATSDSSRSTDTQYF. Written as DNA, the CDR3 is TGTGCCACCAGTGATTCCTCGCGGAGCACAGATACGCAGTATTTT.

V and J are TRBV5-4 and TRBJ2-7, with D maybe TRBD2 (5 bases). Looked up from germline, CDR1 is SGHNT and CDR2 is YYREEE (reference sequence). The CDR3 totals 13 residues. Trimming cost V 1 base and J 3 bases, with 8 bases left between them. The CDR3 DNA follows: TGTGCCAGCAGCTTGTACCGGGACTACGAGCAGTACTTC. Protein sequence: CASSLYRDYEQYF.

The genes are TRBV12-3 or TRBV12-4 and TRBJ1-2, with D possibly TRBD1 on 6 matching bases. Trimming took off 5 bases at V and 5 bases at J, with 9 bases between the two ends. This CDR3 is 12 amino acids long. The CDR3 loop reads CASSGGAYGYTF. The CDR3 DNA is TGTGCCAGCAGTGGGGGCGCTTATGGCTACACCTTC.

V is TRBV24-1 and J is TRBJ2-5; no clear D. The CDR3 length is 12 residues. V was shortened by 9 bases and J by 3 bases, with 10 bases between the two germline ends. CDR1 KGHDR and CDR2 SFDVKD come from the germline V gene. CDR3 region: CATLTTEETQYF. Written as DNA, the CDR3 is TGTGCCACCCTAACTACCGAAGAGACCCAGTACTTC.

V and J are TRBV7-3 and TRBJ2-3, with D tentatively TRBD2 (6 bases). Germline V gene data show CDR1 as SGHTA and CDR2 as FQGTGA. The CDR3 is 14 amino acids. The V and J ends lost 5 bases and 5 bases respectively, with 14 bases between them. CDR3 sequence reads: CASSPSGSQDTQYF. The CDR3 DNA reads TGTGCCAGCAGCCCATCCGGGAGCCAAGATACGCAGTATTTT.

The sample holds one count of this clone. V and J are TRBV2 and TRBJ1-1; no clear D. The CDR3 consists of 11 residues. CDR1 and CDR2 from the germline V gene are SNHLY and FYNNEI. V was shortened by 4 bases and J by 6 bases, with 6 bases between the two germline ends. In DNA form, the CDR3 reads TGTGCCAGCAGTGTTACTTCTGAAGCTTTCTTT. It encodes CASSVTSEAFF.

The gene calls are TRBV19 and TRBJ1-6; D is unresolved. Germline V gene lookup returns CDR1 LNHDA and CDR2 SQIVND (reference sequence). There are 17 residues in the CDR3. V was trimmed by 0 bases and J by 0 bases, leaving 9 bases between them. The CDR3 loop is CASSIDPGSSYNSPLHF. As DNA, the CDR3 is TGTGCCAGTAGTATAGACCCCGGGAGCTCCTATAATTCACCCCTCCACTTT.

The rearrangement joins TRBV23-1 to TRBJ2-3; 8 positions agree with TRBD1. TRBV23-1 is flagged as an ORF with uncertain function. J lost 6 bases, V lost 0 bases, and 5 bases had no gene match. The CDR3 is 15 amino acids. CDR3 coding DNA: TGCGCCAGCAGTCAATCAACAGGGGGTATCGATACGCAGTATTTT. Its translation is CASSQSTGGIDTQYF.

The chain couples TRBV28 to TRBJ1-6; 9 bases map to TRBD1. V shed 4 bases and J 7 bases; nucleotides not matched to a gene: 5. In germline, CDR1 is MDHEN, CDR2 SYDVKM. The CDR3 covers 15 residues. The CDR3 sequence: CASSSLTGGNSPLHF. The CDR3 nucleotides are TGTGCCAGCAGTTCCCTGACAGGGGGAAATTCACCCCTCCACTTT.

V gene TRBV5-1 combines with J gene TRBJ1-2, with D perhaps TRBD1 (5 bases). CDR1 and CDR2 (germline): SGHRS, YFSETQ. The CDR3 is made up of 14 amino acids. V shed 1 base and J shed 4 bases, with 11 bases lying between them. The chain's CDR3 is CASSLMGDSYGYTF. The CDR3 DNA follows: TGCGCCAGCAGCTTGATGGGCGACAGCTATGGCTACACCTTC.

This clone was seen only once. The chain has TRBV7-3 and TRBJ2-6; 7 positions agree with TRBD1. V was clipped by 3 bases and J by 0 bases; unmatched bases: 2. The germline V gene has CDR1 SGHTA and CDR2 FQGTGA. This CDR3 is built from 16 residues. CDR3 bases: TGTGCCAGCAGCTTGGGACAGATCTCTGGGGCCAACGTCCTGACTTTC. Translation gives CASSLGQISGANVLTF.

This clone was observed a few times. The chain recombines TRBV4-1 with TRBJ2-5, with TRBD2 matching 15 bases. The junction had 2 bases not matched to a gene; V was cut back by 2 bases and J by 4 bases. Germline V gene lookup returns CDR1 MGHRA and CDR2 YSYEKL. This CDR3 is 16 amino acids long. CDR3 in amino acids: CASSQRTSGRAETQYF. CDR3 DNA: TGCGCCAGCAGCCAAAGGACTAGCGGGAGGGCAGAGACCCAGTACTTC.